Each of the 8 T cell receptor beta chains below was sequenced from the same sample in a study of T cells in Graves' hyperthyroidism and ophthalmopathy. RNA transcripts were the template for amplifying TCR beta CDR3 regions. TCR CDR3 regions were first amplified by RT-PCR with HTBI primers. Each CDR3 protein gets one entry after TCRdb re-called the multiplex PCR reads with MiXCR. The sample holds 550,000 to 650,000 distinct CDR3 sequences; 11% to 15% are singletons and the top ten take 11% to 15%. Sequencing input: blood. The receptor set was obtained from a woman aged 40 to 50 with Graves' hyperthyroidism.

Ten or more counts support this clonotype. The CDR3 region has the DNA TGTGCCAGCAACACCGGGACAGGGAACTACGAGCAGTACTTC. Translating it yields CASNTGTGNYEQYF. The chain carries TRBV2 and TRBJ2-7; 9 nucleotides align to TRBD1. With V trimmed by 7 bases and J by 3 bases, 7 bases remained unmatched. This CDR3 is built from 14 residues. Germline CDR1 SNHLY, CDR2 FYNNEI.

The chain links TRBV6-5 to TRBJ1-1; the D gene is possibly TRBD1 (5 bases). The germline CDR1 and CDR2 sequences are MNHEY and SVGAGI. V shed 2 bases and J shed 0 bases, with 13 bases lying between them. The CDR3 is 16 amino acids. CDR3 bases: TGTGCCAGCAGTTACGGCGGACAACGGATGAACACTGAAGCTTTCTTT. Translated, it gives CASSYGGQRMNTEAFF.

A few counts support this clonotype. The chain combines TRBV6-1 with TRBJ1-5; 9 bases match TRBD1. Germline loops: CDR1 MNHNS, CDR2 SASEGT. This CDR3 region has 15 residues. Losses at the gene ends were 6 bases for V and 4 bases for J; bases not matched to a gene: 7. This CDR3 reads CASRTGQGNNQPQHF. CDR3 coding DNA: TGTGCCAGCAGAACGGGACAGGGCAATAATCAGCCCCAGCATTTT.

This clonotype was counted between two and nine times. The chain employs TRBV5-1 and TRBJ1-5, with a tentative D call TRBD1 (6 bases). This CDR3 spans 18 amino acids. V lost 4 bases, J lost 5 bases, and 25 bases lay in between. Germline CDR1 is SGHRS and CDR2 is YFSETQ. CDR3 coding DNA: TGCGCCAGCAGCCACAGACAGGTTTTAAATGGTTTGCATCAGCCCCAGCATTTT. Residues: CASSHRQVLNGLHQPQHF.

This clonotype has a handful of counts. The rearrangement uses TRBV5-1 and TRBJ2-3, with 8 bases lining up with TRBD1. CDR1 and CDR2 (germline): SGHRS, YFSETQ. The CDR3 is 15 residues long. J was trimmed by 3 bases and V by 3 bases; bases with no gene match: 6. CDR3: CASSYWTGSTDTQYF. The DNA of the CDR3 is TGCGCCAGCAGCTATTGGACAGGGTCTACAGATACGCAGTATTTT.

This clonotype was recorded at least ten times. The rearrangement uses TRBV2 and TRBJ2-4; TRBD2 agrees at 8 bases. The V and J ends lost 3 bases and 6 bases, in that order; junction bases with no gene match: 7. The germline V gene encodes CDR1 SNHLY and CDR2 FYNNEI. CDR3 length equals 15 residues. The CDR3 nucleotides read TGTGCCAGCAGTGAGGAGGGACTAGAGGGAAACATTCAGTACTTC. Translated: CASSEEGLEGNIQYF. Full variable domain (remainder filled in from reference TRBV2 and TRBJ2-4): EPEVTQTPSHQVTQMGQEVILRCVPISNHLYFYWYRQILGQKVEFLVSFYNNEISEKSEIFDDQFSVERPDGSNFTLKIRSTKLEDSAMYFCASSEEGLEGNIQYFGAGTRLSVL.

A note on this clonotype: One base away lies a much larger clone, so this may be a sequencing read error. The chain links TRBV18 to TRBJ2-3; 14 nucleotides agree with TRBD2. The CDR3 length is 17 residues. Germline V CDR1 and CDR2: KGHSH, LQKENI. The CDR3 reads CASSPGTSGSGTDMQYF. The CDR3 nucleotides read TGTGCCAGCTCACCCGGGACTAGCGGGAGTGGCACAGATATGCAGTATTTT.

The CDR3 sequence is CASSLRQGSYNEQFF. The CDR3 DNA reads TGTGCCAGCAGCCTTAGACAGGGATCCTACAATGAGCAGTTCTTC. V and J are TRBV11-3 and TRBJ2-1, with TRBD1 matching over 7 bases. After removal of 5 bases from V and 1 base from J, the junction contained 5 bases not matched to a gene. Germline V lookup: CDR1 SGHNT, CDR2 YENEEA. This CDR3 spans 15 amino acids.